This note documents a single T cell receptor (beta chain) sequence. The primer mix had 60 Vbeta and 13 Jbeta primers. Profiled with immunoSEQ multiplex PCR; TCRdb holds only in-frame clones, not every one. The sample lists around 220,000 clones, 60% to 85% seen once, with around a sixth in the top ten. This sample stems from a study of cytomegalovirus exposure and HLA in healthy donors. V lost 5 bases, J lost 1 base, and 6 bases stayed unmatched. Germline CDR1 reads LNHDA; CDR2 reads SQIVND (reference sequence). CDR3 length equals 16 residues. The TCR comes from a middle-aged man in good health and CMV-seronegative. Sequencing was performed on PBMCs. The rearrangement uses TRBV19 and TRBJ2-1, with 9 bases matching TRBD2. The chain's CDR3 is CASSSKSGRSYNEQFF. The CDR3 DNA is TGTGCCAGTAGTTCCAAGAGCGGGAGGTCCTACAATGAGCAGTTCTTC.